This T cell receptor beta chain was sequenced in a study of CD8 T cells in ankylosing spondylitis. Notes on the study in general: Within ankylosing spondylitis blood, a TCR beta motif made up of fewer than ten highly homologous variants appeared to be characteristic.

The CDR3 consists of 15 residues. Germline CDR1 and CDR2: MGHDK and SYGVNS. Trimming removed 7 bases from V and 7 bases from J; junction bases left unmatched: 12. TCR beta libraries were made by quantitative 5'-RACE with molecular barcodes. One entry per CDR3 protein results from TCRdb running MiXCR on the 5' RACE reads. The repertoire holds approximately 540,000 distinct CDR3 sequences, about an eighth seen once, with around 7% in the top ten. This clonotype was counted between two and nine times. Its target is unknown. The clonotype comes from a male donor with ankylosing spondylitis. The chain has TRBV25-1 and TRBJ2-1; TRBD2 aligns across 8 bases. The sequenced sample consisted of blood, either unsorted or a sorted T cell fraction (not recorded which). The CDR3 DNA reads as TGTGCCAGCACCTTAGCGGGGTTTGGTGTGAATGAGCAGTTCTTC. Amino acids: CASTLAGFGVNEQFF.